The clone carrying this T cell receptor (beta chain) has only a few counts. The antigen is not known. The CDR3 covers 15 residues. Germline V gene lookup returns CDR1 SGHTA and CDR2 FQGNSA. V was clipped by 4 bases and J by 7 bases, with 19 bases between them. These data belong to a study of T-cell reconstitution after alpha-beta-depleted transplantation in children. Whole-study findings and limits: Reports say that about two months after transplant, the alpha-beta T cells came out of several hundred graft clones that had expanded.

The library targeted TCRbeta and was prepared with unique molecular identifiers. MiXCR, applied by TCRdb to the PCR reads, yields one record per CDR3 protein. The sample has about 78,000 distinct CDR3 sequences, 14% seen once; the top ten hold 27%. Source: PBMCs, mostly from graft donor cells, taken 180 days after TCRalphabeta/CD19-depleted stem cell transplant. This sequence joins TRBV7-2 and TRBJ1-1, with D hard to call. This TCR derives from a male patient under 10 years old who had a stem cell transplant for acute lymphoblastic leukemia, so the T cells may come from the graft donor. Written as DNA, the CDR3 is TGTGCCAGCAGCTCGGGTCTAAGGGATCGGTTTGAAGCTTTCTTT. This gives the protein CASSSGLRDRFEAFF.